The T cell receptor beta chain under discussion was sequenced for a study of cytomegalovirus exposure and HLA in healthy donors. PCR amplification relied on 60 Vbeta primers (plus 13 Jbeta primers). The table came from immunoSEQ multiplex PCR; TCRdb's copy has only in-frame clones and leaves some out. Of about 190,000 clones listed, 80% to 85% are singletons. Worth noting for this clone: The antigen is not known.

The CDR3 has 13 residues. CDR1 is MNHEY and CDR2 is SMNVEV in the germline V gene (reference sequence). Losses at the gene ends were 6 bases for V and 5 bases for J; bases not matched to a gene: 6. Findings and limits, study-wide: A reported reduction in N-insertions relative to the roughly 710-donor mean was seen in an Asian-associated ancestry cluster in a later analysis. With DRB1 most and HLA-C fewest, TCR association rates differed between HLA loci in a later analysis. Analysis was performed later, and it showed HLA-associated TCR beta chains to be more clonally expanded than equally common others. The authors listed 150 to 200 TCR beta chains as cytomegalovirus-associated.

This clonotype originated in a boy aged 10-17 years in good health and CMV-seronegative. Sequencing input: PBMCs. The genes are TRBV27 and TRBJ1-2, with 7 bases that match TRBD1. In DNA, the CDR3 is TGTGCCAGCAGGGGAGACAGGGAATATGGCTACACCTTC. Protein product: CASRGDREYGYTF.